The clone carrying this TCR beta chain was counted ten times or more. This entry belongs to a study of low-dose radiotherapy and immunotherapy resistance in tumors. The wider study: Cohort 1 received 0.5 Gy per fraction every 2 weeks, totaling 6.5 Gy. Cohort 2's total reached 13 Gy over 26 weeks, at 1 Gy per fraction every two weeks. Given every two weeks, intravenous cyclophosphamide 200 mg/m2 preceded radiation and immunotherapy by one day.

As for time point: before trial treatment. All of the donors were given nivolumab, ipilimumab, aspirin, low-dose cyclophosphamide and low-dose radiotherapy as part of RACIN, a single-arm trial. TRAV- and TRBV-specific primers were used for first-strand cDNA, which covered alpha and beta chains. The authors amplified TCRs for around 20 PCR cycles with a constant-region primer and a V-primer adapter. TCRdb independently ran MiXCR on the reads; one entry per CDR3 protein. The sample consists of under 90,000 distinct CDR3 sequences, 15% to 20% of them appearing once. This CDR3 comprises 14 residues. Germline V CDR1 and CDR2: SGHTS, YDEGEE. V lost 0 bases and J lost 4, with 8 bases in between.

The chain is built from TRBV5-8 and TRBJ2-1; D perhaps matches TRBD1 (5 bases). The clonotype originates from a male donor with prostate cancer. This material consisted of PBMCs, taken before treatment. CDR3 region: CASSLGQGYNEQFF. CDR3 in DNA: TGTGCCAGCAGCTTGGGCCAGGGATACAATGAGCAGTTCTTC.